This T cell receptor (beta chain) appears in the sequencing data of a study of blood T cell repertoires in COVID-19. Study information: Whether acute or convalescent, the COVID-19 samples came from the United States, Italy and Spain. PBMCs, B-cell-depleted T cells, or T cells provided the cDNA or gDNA that made up the material.

Germline CDR1 and CDR2: SGHTA and FQGNSA. V lost 3 bases and J lost 4, with 13 bases in between. The CDR3 is 15 amino acids. Per the original methods: Estimation of nucleated cell counts relied on the amplification of reference gene primers. TCRdb's copy holds only in-frame clones and misses some; the assay was immunoSEQ multiplex PCR. D and trimming come from the DNA, and the V and J calls and clone size come from that table. The data hold about 80,000 clones, with roughly 80% observed a single time. Input material: peripheral blood. V gene TRBV7-2 combines with J gene TRBJ2-1; possibly TRBD1 for D (6 bases). The clonotype comes from a woman in her 70s with acute or convalescent COVID-19. CDR3 DNA sequence: TGTGCCAGCAGCTTTTTCAGGGGTGGTTACAATGAGCAGTTCTTC. Encoded protein: CASSFFRGGYNEQFF.